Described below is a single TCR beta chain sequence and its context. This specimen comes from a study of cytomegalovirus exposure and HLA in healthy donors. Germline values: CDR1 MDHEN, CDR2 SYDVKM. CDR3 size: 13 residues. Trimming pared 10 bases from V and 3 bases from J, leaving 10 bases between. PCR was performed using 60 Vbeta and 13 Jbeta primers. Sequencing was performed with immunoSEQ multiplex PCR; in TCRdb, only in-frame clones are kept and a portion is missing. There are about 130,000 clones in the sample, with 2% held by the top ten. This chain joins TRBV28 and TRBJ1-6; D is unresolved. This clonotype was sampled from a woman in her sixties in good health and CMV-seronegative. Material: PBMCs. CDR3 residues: CATRLYYNSPLHF. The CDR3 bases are TGTGCCACGCGACTGTACTATAATTCACCCCTCCACTTT.